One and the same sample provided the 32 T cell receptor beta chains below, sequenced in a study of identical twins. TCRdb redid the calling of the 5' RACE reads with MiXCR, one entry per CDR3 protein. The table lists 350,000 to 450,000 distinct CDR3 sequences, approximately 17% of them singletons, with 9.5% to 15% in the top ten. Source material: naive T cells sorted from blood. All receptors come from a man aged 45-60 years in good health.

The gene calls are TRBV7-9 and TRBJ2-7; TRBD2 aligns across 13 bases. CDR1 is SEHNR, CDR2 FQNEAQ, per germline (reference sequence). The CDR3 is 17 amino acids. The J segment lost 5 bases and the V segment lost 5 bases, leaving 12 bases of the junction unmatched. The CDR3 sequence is CASSDARLAGGYHEQYF. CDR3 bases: TGTGCCAGCAGCGACGCCCGACTAGCGGGAGGTTACCACGAGCAGTACTTC.

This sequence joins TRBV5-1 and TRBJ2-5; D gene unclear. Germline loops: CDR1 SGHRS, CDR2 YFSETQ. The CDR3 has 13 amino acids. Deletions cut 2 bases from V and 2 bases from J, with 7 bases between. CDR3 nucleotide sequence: TGCGCCAGCAGCTTTACAGATCAAGAGACCCAGTACTTC. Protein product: CASSFTDQETQYF.

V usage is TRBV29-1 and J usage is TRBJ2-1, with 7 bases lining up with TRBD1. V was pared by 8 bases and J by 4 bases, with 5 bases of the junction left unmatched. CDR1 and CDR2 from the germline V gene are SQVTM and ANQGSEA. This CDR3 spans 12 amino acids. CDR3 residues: CSTWDRYNEQFF. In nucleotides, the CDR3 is TGCAGCACCTGGGACAGATACAATGAGCAGTTCTTC.

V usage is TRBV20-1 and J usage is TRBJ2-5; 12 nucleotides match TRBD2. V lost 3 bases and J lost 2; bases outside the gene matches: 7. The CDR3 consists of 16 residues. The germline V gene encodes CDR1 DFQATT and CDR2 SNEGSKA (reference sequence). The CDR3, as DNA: TGCAGTGCTAGGGGGACTAGCGGGCGAGAGCAAGAGACCCAGTACTTC. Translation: CSARGTSGREQETQYF.

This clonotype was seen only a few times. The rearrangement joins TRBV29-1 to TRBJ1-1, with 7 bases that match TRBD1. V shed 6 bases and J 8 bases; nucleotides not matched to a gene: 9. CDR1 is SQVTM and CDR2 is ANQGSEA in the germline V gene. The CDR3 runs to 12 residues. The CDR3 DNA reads TGCAGCGTAAAAGACAGGGCCTCAGAAGCTTTCTTT. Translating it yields CSVKDRASEAFF.

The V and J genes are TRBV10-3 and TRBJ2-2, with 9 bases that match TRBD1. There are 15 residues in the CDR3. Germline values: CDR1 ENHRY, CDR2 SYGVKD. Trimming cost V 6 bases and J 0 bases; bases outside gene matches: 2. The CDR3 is CAIRRQGANTGELFF. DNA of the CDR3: TGTGCCATCAGGAGACAGGGGGCGAACACCGGGGAGCTGTTTTTT.

The CDR3 loop reads CASSYSRGGLRDTQYF. In DNA, the CDR3 is TGTGCCAGCAGTTACTCGAGAGGGGGCCTCAGAGATACGCAGTATTTT. This sequence joins TRBV6-2 or TRBV6-3 and TRBJ2-3, with 7 bases fitting TRBD1. With 0 bases clipped from V and 5 bases from J, the junction kept 8 bases outside the gene matches. The CDR3 is made up of 16 amino acids. Germline V gene data show CDR1 as MNHEY and CDR2 as SVGEGT.

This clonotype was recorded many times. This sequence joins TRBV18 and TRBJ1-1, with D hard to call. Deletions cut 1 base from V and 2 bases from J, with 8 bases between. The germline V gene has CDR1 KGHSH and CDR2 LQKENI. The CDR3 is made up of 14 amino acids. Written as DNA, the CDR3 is TGTGCCAGCTCACCACAGGGCCCAAACACTGAAGCTTTCTTT. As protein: CASSPQGPNTEAFF. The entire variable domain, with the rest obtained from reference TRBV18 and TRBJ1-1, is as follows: NAGVMQNPRHLVRRRGQEARLRCSPMKGHSHVYWYRQLPEEGLKFMVYLQKENIIDESGMPKERFSAEFPKEGPSILRIQQVVRGDSAAYFCASSPQGPNTEAFFGQGTRLTVV.

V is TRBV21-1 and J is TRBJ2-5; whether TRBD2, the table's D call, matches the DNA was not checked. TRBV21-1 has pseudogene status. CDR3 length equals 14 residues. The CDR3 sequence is CASSKTEEGETQYF. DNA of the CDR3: TGTGCCAGCAGCAAAACCGAGGAGGGAGAGACCCAGTACTTC.

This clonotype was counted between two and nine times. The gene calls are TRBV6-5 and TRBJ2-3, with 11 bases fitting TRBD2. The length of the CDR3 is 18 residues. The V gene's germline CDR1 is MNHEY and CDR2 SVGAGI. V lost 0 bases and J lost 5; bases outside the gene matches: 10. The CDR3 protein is CASSYSHLTSGRLDTQYF. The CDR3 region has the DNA TGTGCCAGCAGTTACTCACACCTAACTAGCGGGAGATTAGATACGCAGTATTTT.

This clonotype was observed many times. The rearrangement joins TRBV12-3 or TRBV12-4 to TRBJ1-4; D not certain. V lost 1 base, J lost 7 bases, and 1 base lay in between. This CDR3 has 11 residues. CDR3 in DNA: TGTGCCAGCAGTTTAGGTGAAAAACTGTTTTTT. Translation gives CASSLGEKLFF.

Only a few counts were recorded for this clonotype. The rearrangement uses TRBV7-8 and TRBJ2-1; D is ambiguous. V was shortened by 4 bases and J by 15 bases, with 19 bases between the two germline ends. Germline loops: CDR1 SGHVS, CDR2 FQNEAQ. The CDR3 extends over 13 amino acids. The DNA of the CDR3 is TGTGCCAGCAGCTACCATCACGCGAACCAGCGGTTCTTC. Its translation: CASSYHHANQRFF.

The CDR3 sequence: CATSRDLIGELFF. The CDR3 DNA follows: TGTGCCACCAGCAGAGATCTTATCGGGGAGCTGTTTTTT. This chain links TRBV15 with TRBJ2-2; D gene ambiguous. V was clipped by 0 bases and J by 7 bases, with 6 bases between them. Germline V gene data show CDR1 as LNHNV and CDR2 as YYDKDF (reference sequence). The CDR3 is made up of 13 amino acids.

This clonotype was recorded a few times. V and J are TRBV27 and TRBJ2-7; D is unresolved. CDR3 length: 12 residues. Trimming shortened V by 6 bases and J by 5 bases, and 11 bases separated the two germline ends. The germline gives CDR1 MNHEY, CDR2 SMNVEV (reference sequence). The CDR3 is CASSHPGHEQYF. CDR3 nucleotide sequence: TGTGCCAGCAGCCACCCCGGGCACGAGCAGTACTTC.

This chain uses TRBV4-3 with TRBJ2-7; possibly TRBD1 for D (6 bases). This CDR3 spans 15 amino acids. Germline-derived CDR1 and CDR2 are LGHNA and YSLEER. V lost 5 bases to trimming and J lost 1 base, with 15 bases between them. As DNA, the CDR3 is TGCGCCAGCAGCGCGAGCACAGGGTTGTCCTACGAGCAGTACTTC. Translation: CASSASTGLSYEQYF.

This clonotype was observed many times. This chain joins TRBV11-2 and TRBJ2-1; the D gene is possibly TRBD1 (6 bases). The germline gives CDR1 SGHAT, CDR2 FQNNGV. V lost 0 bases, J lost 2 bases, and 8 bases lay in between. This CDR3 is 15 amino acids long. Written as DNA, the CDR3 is TGTGCCAGCAGCTTAGACAGGGGCACCTACAATGAGCAGTTCTTC. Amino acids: CASSLDRGTYNEQFF.

As DNA, the CDR3 is TGCGCCAGCAGTCAATCGATCGGCAGGGAAGGTTCACCCCTCCACTTT. Protein: CASSQSIGREGSPLHF. The chain is built from TRBV23-1 and TRBJ1-6; a weak D match, TRBD1 (5 bases). TRBV23-1 is noted as an ORF with a role that remains uncertain. This CDR3 comprises 16 residues. Trimming cost V 0 bases and J 9 bases, with 15 bases left between them.

CDR3 in amino acids: CASSLTWTGGGYYGYTF. The DNA for the CDR3 is TGTGCCAGCAGCTTAACCTGGACAGGGGGCGGATACTATGGCTACACCTTC. This sequence joins TRBV7-9 and TRBJ1-2; 11 bases align to TRBD1. This CDR3 is built from 17 residues. V was pared by 2 bases and J by 3 bases, with 8 bases of the junction left unmatched. Germline CDR1 reads SEHNR; CDR2 reads FQNEAQ (reference sequence).

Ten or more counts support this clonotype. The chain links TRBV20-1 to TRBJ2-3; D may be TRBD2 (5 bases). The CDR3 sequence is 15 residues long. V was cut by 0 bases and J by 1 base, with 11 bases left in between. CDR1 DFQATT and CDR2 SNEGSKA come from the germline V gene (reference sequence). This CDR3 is CSARDSGYRTDTQYF. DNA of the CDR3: TGCAGTGCTAGAGATTCGGGGTATCGCACAGATACGCAGTATTTT.

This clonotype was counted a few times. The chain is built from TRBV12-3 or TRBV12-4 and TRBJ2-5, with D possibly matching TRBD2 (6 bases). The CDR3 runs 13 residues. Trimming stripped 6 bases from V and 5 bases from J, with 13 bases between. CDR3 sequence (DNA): TGTGCCAGCAGACACGGGGGATGGGAGACCCAGTACTTC. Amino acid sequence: CASRHGGWETQYF.

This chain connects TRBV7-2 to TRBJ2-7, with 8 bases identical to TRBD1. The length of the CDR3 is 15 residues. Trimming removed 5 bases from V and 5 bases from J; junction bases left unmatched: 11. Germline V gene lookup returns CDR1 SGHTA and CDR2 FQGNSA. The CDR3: CASSLVPGTGNEQYF. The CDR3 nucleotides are TGTGCCAGCAGCCTAGTCCCGGGGACAGGCAACGAGCAGTACTTC.

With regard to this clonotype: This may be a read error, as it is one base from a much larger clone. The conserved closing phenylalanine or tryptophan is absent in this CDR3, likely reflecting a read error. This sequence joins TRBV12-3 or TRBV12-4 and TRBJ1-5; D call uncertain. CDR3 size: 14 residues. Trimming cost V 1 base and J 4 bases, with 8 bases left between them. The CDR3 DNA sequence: TGTGCCAGCAGTTTAGGGCAGAAGAATCAGCCCCAGCATTCT. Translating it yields CASSLGQKNQPQHS.

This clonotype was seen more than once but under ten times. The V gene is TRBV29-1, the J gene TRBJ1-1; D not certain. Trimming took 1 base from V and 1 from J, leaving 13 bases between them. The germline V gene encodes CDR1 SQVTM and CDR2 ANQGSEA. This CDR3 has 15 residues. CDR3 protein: CSVEGPTRRNTEAFF. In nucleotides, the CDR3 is TGCAGCGTTGAAGGGCCAACTAGGCGGAACACTGAAGCTTTCTTT.

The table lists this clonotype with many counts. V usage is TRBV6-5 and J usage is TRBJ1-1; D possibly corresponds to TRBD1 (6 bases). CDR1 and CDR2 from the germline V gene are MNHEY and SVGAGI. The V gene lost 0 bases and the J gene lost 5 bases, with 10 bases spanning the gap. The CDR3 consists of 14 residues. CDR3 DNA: TGTGCCAGCAGTTACTCGGGGGCGGAAACTGAAGCTTTCTTT. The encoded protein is CASSYSGAETEAFF.

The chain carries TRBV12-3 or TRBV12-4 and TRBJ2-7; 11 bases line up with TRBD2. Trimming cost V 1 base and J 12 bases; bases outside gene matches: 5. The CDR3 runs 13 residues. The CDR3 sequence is CASSLEGLAGRYF. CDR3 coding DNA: TGTGCCAGCAGTTTAGAAGGACTAGCGGGCCGGTACTTC.

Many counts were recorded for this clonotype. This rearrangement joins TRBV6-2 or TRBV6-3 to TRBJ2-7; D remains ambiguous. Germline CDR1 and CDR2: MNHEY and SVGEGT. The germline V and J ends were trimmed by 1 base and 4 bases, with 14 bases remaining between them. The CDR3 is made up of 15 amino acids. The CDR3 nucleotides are TGTGCCAGCAGTTACTTTTCGGTCCGTAGATACGAGCAGTACTTC. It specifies CASSYFSVRRYEQYF.

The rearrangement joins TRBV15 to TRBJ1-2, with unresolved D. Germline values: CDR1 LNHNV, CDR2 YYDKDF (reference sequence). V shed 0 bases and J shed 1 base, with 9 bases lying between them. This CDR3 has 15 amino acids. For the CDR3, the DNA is TGTGCCACCAGCAGAGATTTGGGGAATAACTATGGCTACACCTTC. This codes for CATSRDLGNNYGYTF. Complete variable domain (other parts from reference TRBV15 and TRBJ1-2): DAMVIQNPRYQVTQFGKPVTLSCSQTLNHNVMYWYQQKSSQAPKLLFHYYDKDFNNEADTPDNFQSRRPNTSFCFLDIRSPGLGDTAMYLCATSRDLGNNYGYTFGSGTRLTVV.

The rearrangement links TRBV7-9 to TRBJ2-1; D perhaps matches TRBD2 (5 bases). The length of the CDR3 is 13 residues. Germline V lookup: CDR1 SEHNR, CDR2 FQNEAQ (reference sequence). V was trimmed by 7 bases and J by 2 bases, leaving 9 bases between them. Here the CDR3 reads CASTLAPYNEQFF. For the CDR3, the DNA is TGTGCCAGCACCCTAGCCCCCTACAATGAGCAGTTCTTC.

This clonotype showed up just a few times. The CDR3: CASKRQGKGTDTQYF. The CDR3 coding sequence is TGTGCCAGCAAAAGACAGGGTAAAGGCACAGATACGCAGTATTTT. The J gene is TRBJ2-3, the V gene TRBV28; 7 positions agree with TRBD1. The CDR3 contains 15 residues. Germline lookup yields CDR1 MDHEN and CDR2 SYDVKM. Trimming cost V 7 bases and J 1 base; bases outside gene matches: 8.

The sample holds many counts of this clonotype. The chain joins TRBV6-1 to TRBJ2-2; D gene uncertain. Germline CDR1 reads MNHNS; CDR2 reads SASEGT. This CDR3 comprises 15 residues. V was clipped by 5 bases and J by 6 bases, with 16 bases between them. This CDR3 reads CASSPAGPASGELFF. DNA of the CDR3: TGTGCCAGCAGTCCCGCCGGACCAGCCTCCGGGGAGCTGTTTTTT.

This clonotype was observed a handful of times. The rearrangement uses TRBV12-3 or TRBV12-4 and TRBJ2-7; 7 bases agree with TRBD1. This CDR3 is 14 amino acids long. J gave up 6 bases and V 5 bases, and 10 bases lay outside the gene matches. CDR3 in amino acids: CASSNTRDRFEQYF. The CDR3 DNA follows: TGTGCCAGCAGTAACACCCGGGACAGATTCGAGCAGTACTTC.

The CDR3 DNA follows: TGTGCCAGCAGCCAAGAAACCCTAGCGGGACTAGCGGGATTCACAGATACGCAGTATTTT. Protein product: CASSQETLAGLAGFTDTQYF. The genes are TRBV4-2 and TRBJ2-3; TRBD2 aligns across 13 bases. CDR1 LGHNA and CDR2 YNFKEQ come from the germline V gene. The CDR3 contains 20 residues. V dropped 0 bases and J dropped 2; count of bases not matched to a gene: 11.